These 30 T cell receptor beta chains originate from one sample sequenced in a study of regulatory T cells in long-lasting Graves disease. Stated time point: persistent/refractory GD, antithyroid drugs over 5 years with positive TRAb. PBMC-derived RNA was used for the TCR library. Arm-PCR of CDR3 regions and iRepertoire HTBI primers were the basis on which TCR beta libraries were built. TCRdb re-called the multiplex PCR reads through MiXCR, storing one row per CDR3 protein. The data contain about 460,000 distinct CDR3 sequences, around a fifth of them singletons. The input for sequencing was peripheral blood mononuclear cells (PBMCs), taken when the disease was refractory, from a patient treated with antithyroid drugs. The receptors come from a female donor with Graves disease.

This clonotype was counted at least ten times. The CDR3 DNA sequence: TGTGCCAGCAGCGAGACAGGGAGGATGGTTCTTACGTATGGCTACACCTTC. This translates into CASSETGRMVLTYGYTF. The gene calls are TRBV28 and TRBJ1-2, with 7 positions matching TRBD1. V lost 6 bases and J lost 5; bases outside the gene matches: 18. Germline lookup yields CDR1 MDHEN and CDR2 SYDVKM. The CDR3 has 17 amino acids.

The rearrangement uses TRBV7-2 and TRBJ2-5, with TRBD2 matching over 10 bases. Germline V gives CDR1 SGHTA, CDR2 FQGNSA. The ends lost 6 bases at V and 4 bases at J; junction bases unmatched: 8. This CDR3 is built from 15 residues. This CDR3 reads CASSEARLAGETQYF. In nucleotides, the CDR3 is TGTGCCAGCAGTGAAGCGCGACTAGCGGGAGAGACCCAGTACTTC.

This clonotype appeared a few times. The chain carries TRBV19 and TRBJ1-5, with no clear D. Trimming left V 1 base short and J 7 bases short, with 8 bases between. This CDR3 has 13 amino acids. Germline loops: CDR1 LNHDA, CDR2 SQIVND (reference sequence). DNA of the CDR3: TGTGCCAGTAGTATAGCTGCGGGCCAGCCCCAGCATTTT. Translated, it gives CASSIAAGQPQHF.

There are a few counts of this clonotype. CDR3 residues: CASSMGLAGTGELFF. The CDR3 nucleotides are TGTGCCAGCAGCATGGGACTAGCTGGGACCGGGGAGCTGTTTTTT. The gene calls are TRBV11-2 and TRBJ2-2, with TRBD2 matching 9 bases. Germline V gene sequence: CDR1 SGHAT, CDR2 FQNNGV. CDR3 length equals 15 residues. The J segment lost 5 bases and the V segment lost 5 bases, leaving 6 bases of the junction unmatched.

This clonotype appeared many times. This chain links TRBV15 with TRBJ1-1; D is undetermined. Between the trimmed V and J ends, which lost 3 bases and 0 bases, there was a span of 5 bases. The germline CDR1 and CDR2 sequences are LNHNV and YYDKDF (reference sequence). The CDR3 sequence is 13 residues long. In DNA, the CDR3 is TGTGCCACCAGCAGCAAGATGAACACTGAAGCTTTCTTT. The encoded protein is CATSSKMNTEAFF. Supplemented by reference TRBV15 and TRBJ1-1, the full variable domain reads DAMVIQNPRYQVTQFGKPVTLSCSQTLNHNVMYWYQQKSSQAPKLLFHYYDKDFNNEADTPDNFQSRRPNTSFCFLDIRSPGLGDTAMYLCATSSKMNTEAFFGQGTRLTVV.

This clonotype was detected ten times or more. The V call is TRBV28, the J call TRBJ1-5, with D hard to call. The V gene's germline CDR1 is MDHEN and CDR2 SYDVKM. The CDR3 is made up of 14 amino acids. The V end lost 7 bases, the J end lost 2 bases, and 12 bases lay between the germline ends. The CDR3: CASTPPRGNQPQHF. Written as DNA, the CDR3 is TGTGCCAGCACCCCCCCAAGGGGCAATCAGCCCCAGCATTTT.

The chain recombines TRBV6-2 or TRBV6-3 with TRBJ2-7; the D gene could be TRBD1 or TRBD2 (7 bases each). The length of the CDR3 is 14 residues. Germline loops: CDR1 MNHEY, CDR2 SVGEGT. Trimming took 0 bases from V and 6 from J, leaving 12 bases between them. The CDR3 loop is CASSYSGRGGEQYF. The CDR3, as DNA: TGTGCCAGCAGTTACTCGGGCAGGGGGGGCGAGCAGTACTTC.

As concerns this clonotype: A far larger clone is just one base off, so this is likely a read error. J is TRBJ1-1 and V is TRBV28; the D is unclear. CDR3 length: 15 residues. Looked up from germline, CDR1 is MDHEN and CDR2 is SYDVKM. With 8 bases removed from V and 4 bases from J, the gap between germline ends came to 20 bases. The chain's CDR3 is CASGQTPKRVTEAFF. Written as DNA, the CDR3 is TGTGCCAGCGGTCAGACCCCAAAACGGGTCACTGAAGCTTTCTTT. Full variable domain (outside the CDR3, taken from reference TRBV28 and TRBJ1-1): DVKVTQSSRYLVKRTGEKVFLECVQDMDHENMFWYRQDPGLGLRLIYFSYDVKMKEKGDIPEGYSVSREKKERFSLILESASTNQTSMYLCASGQTPKRVTEAFFGQGTRLTVV.

About this clonotype itself: With a far larger clone one base away, a read error is the likely cause. The J gene is TRBJ1-2, the V gene TRBV11-2; D remains unclear. The CDR3 is 12 amino acids. Germline CDR1 reads SGHAT; CDR2 reads FQNNGV. V lost 3 bases and J lost 5, with 7 bases in between. In nucleotides, the CDR3 is TGTGCCAGCAGCTTCGAACAGTATGGCTACACCTTC. This gives the protein CASSFEQYGYTF.

This sequence joins TRBV2 and TRBJ2-1, with 10 bases fitting TRBD2. V lost 5 bases and J lost 5; bases outside the gene matches: 3. The CDR3 has 14 residues. Germline assignment: CDR1 SNHLY and CDR2 FYNNEI. The CDR3 protein is CASSTGLADNEQFF. The CDR3 nucleotides are TGTGCCAGCAGTACCGGACTAGCGGACAATGAGCAGTTCTTC.

This clonotype was seen many times. For the CDR3, the DNA is TGTGCCAGCAGCTTAAACGTGGGGGCCGGCCGAGAAGCTTTCTTT. It yields the protein CASSLNVGAGREAFF. The J gene is TRBJ1-1, the V gene TRBV7-3; a possible D gene is TRBD1 (6 bases). V shed 1 base and J shed 8 bases, with 17 bases lying between them. The CDR3 spans 15 residues. Germline V CDR1 and CDR2: SGHTA, FQGTGA.

This clonotype came up many times. The rearrangement uses TRBV28 and TRBJ2-5; 7 nucleotides align to TRBD1. This CDR3 has 17 residues. CDR1 and CDR2 from the germline V gene are MDHEN and SYDVKM. Trimming removed 1 base from V and 4 bases from J; junction bases left unmatched: 12. The DNA of the CDR3 is TGTGCCAGCAGTTTATTCTTAGTAGGGGACAGAGGAGAGACCCAGTACTTC. This codes for CASSLFLVGDRGETQYF.

This clonotype was seen ten or more times. The chain is built from TRBV28 and TRBJ1-1; possibly TRBD1 for D (5 bases). Trimming removed 6 bases from V and 6 bases from J, with 11 bases in between. Per the germline V gene, CDR1 is MDHEN and CDR2 is SYDVKM. CDR3 length: 12 amino acids. The CDR3 sequence: CASSQGGAEAFF. As DNA, the CDR3 is TGTGCCAGCAGCCAAGGAGGGGCTGAAGCTTTCTTT. The full variable domain, its missing parts supplied by reference TRBV28 and TRBJ1-1, is DVKVTQSSRYLVKRTGEKVFLECVQDMDHENMFWYRQDPGLGLRLIYFSYDVKMKEKGDIPEGYSVSREKKERFSLILESASTNQTSMYLCASSQGGAEAFFGQGTRLTVV.

This chain links TRBV20-1 with TRBJ1-2; D gene uncertain. CDR1 DFQATT and CDR2 SNEGSKA come from the germline V gene (reference sequence). There are 14 residues in the CDR3. Trimming took 0 bases from V and 4 from J, leaving 12 bases between them. In DNA form, the CDR3 reads TGCAGTGCTAGAGAGTTGGCGGAACCCTATGGCTACACCTTC. Its translation is CSARELAEPYGYTF.

This clonotype has at least ten counts. The chain has TRBV12-3 or TRBV12-4 and TRBJ1-2, with D possibly being TRBD1 (5 bases). This CDR3 comprises 11 residues. Trimming stripped 4 bases from V and 6 bases from J, with 6 bases between. The CDR3, as DNA: TGTGCCAGCAGTTGGGGGGATGGCTACACCTTC. As protein: CASSWGDGYTF.

This clonotype was found many times. This chain uses TRBV28 with TRBJ2-7, with TRBD2 matching 7 bases. This CDR3 has 15 residues. With 6 bases clipped from V and 2 bases from J, the junction kept 10 bases outside the gene matches. Germline V gene sequence: CDR1 MDHEN, CDR2 SYDVKM. CDR3 sequence: CASRPRGGRPYEQYF. Here the CDR3 DNA reads TGTGCCAGCAGACCCCGAGGCGGGAGACCCTACGAGCAGTACTTC.

The CDR3 sequence is CASAGAGYTSMDTQYF. CDR3 in DNA: TGTGCCAGCGCAGGGGCCGGCTACACGTCAATGGATACGCAGTATTTT. The chain combines TRBV28 with TRBJ2-3; weak D call: TRBD1 (6 bases). The V and J ends lost 8 bases and 6 bases respectively, with 24 bases between them. This CDR3 spans 16 amino acids. CDR1 MDHEN and CDR2 SYDVKM come from the germline V gene.

This clonotype was seen repeatedly, ten times or more. The chain couples TRBV28 to TRBJ1-5; D not certain. The CDR3 length is 17 residues. Trimming removed 4 bases from V and 0 bases from J, with 16 bases in between. Germline CDR1 and CDR2: MDHEN and SYDVKM. The CDR3, as DNA: TGTGCCAGCAGTTCCCCGGCCCACAAGAATAGCAATCAGCCCCAGCATTTT. Protein sequence: CASSSPAHKNSNQPQHF.

As to this clonotype: This may come from a read error, since a much larger clone is one base off. V gene TRBV6-9 combines with J gene TRBJ2-5, with D unclear. CDR3 length: 15 residues. Germline-derived CDR1 and CDR2 are MNHGY and SVAAGI. CDR3 nucleotides: TGTACCAGCAGTTACTCCCCTGGGGTGGGGGAGACCCAGTACTTC. It codes for CTSSYSPGVGETQYF.

In this sample, this clonotype turned up a few times. J is TRBJ1-6 and V is TRBV30, with 10 bases lining up with TRBD1. V lost 7 bases, J lost 1 base, and 4 bases stayed unmatched. The CDR3 has 15 amino acids. The germline V gene has CDR1 GTSNPN and CDR2 SVGIG (reference sequence). The CDR3 protein is CAFGQGVSYNSPLHF. CDR3 coding DNA: TGTGCCTTCGGACAGGGGGTATCCTATAATTCACCCCTCCACTTT.

This clonotype was counted many times. This chain connects TRBV2 to TRBJ2-5; 7 nucleotides agree with TRBD1. The trim removed 4 bases at V and 2 bases at J, leaving 4 bases unmatched. Germline assignment: CDR1 SNHLY and CDR2 FYNNEI. There are 14 residues in the CDR3. DNA of the CDR3: TGTGCCAGCAGTGTTCCAGGGGGTCAAGAGACCCAGTACTTC. This translates into CASSVPGGQETQYF.

A few counts support this clonotype. The chain links TRBV6-1 to TRBJ2-2; 13 bases agree with TRBD2. Trimming took 6 bases from V and 5 from J; bases not matched to a gene: 9. The CDR3 covers 17 residues. From germline, CDR1 is MNHNS and CDR2 SASEGT. For the CDR3, the DNA is TGTGCCAGCAGGAGGACTAGCGGGAGTTTATGGACCGGGGAGCTGTTTTTT. It is translated as CASRRTSGSLWTGELFF.

The rearrangement uses TRBV20-1 and TRBJ1-2; possibly TRBD1 for D (6 bases). The CDR3 is made up of 11 amino acids. The germline gives CDR1 DFQATT, CDR2 SNEGSKA (reference sequence). The V gene lost 3 bases and the J gene lost 7 bases, with 9 bases spanning the gap. The CDR3 DNA follows: TGCAGTGCTAGGGTCAGGGGTGGCTACACCTTC. It specifies CSARVRGGYTF.

This clonotype was seen only once. This may be a read error, as it is one base from a much larger clone. The gene calls are TRBV7-2 and TRBJ1-4; D is uncertain. CDR1 is SGHTA and CDR2 is FQGNSA in the germline V gene. The CDR3 sequence is 14 residues long. The CDR3 sequence: CACSFRTVNEKLFF. DNA of the CDR3: TGTGCCTGCAGCTTCAGGACTGTTAATGAAAAACTGTTTTTT.

This clonotype was counted ten times or more. The V call is TRBV6-1, the J call TRBJ1-5; D gene ambiguous. Trimming took off 7 bases at V and 2 bases at J, with 9 bases between the two ends. The CDR3 covers 13 residues. Germline V lookup: CDR1 MNHNS, CDR2 SASEGT. CDR3: CASTPDGNQPQHF. The CDR3 DNA reads TGTGCCAGCACCCCCGACGGCAATCAGCCCCAGCATTTT.

This chain connects TRBV4-2 to TRBJ1-1; D gene unclear. V was trimmed by 0 bases and J by 1 base, leaving 6 bases between them. CDR1 is LGHNA, CDR2 YNFKEQ, per germline. This CDR3 has 14 amino acids. The CDR3 region has the DNA TGTGCCAGCAGCCAAGAATTGGGGAACACTGAAGCTTTCTTT. Translating it yields CASSQELGNTEAFF.

This clonotype showed up many times. This rearrangement joins TRBV12-3 or TRBV12-4 to TRBJ2-6; D is uncertain. The CDR3 spans 13 residues. V lost 3 bases, J lost 4 bases, and 4 bases lay in between. CDR3 in DNA: TGTGCCAGCAGTTTGTTCGGGGCCAACGTCCTGACTTTC. It encodes CASSLFGANVLTF.

Worth noting for this clonotype: Possible read error: a much larger clone is one base away. The chain recombines TRBV6-1 with TRBJ2-7; TRBD1 or TRBD2 may be the D gene (5 bases each). The CDR3 is 18 amino acids. The germline CDR1 and CDR2 sequences are MNHNS and SASEGT. The ends were cut back, 5 bases at V and 8 bases at J, with 31 bases in the middle. The CDR3 sequence: CASSMGMGTLRGTGQQYF. In nucleotides, the CDR3 is TGTGCCAGCAGTATGGGGATGGGGACCCTTAGGGGAACCGGCCAGCAGTACTTC.

The genes are TRBV28 and TRBJ2-1; maybe TRBD1 (5 bases). In germline, CDR1 is MDHEN, CDR2 SYDVKM. V was cut by 8 bases and J by 1 base, with 18 bases left in between. The CDR3 consists of 16 residues. This CDR3 is CASGASSGGSYNEQFF. In nucleotides, the CDR3 is TGTGCCAGCGGGGCGTCATCGGGTGGGTCCTACAATGAGCAGTTCTTC. The whole variable domain, remainder taken from reference TRBV28 and TRBJ2-1, is DVKVTQSSRYLVKRTGEKVFLECVQDMDHENMFWYRQDPGLGLRLIYFSYDVKMKEKGDIPEGYSVSREKKERFSLILESASTNQTSMYLCASGASSGGSYNEQFFGPGTRLTVL.

Concerning this clonotype: A much larger clone differs by one base, so this may be a read error. V gene TRBV28 combines with J gene TRBJ1-5; D gene ambiguous. The V end lost 7 bases, the J end lost 2 bases, and 9 bases lay between the germline ends. CDR1 is MDHEN and CDR2 is SYDVKM in the germline V gene. The CDR3 has 13 amino acids. The CDR3 DNA sequence: TGTGCCAGCACGGTTGAGGGCAATCAGCCCCAGCATTTT. It translates to CASTVEGNQPQHF.